The clone carrying this T cell receptor beta chain was seen only once. Antigen unknown. The CDR3 extends over 13 amino acids. Trimming removed 8 bases from V and 0 bases from J, with 8 bases in between. Germline V gives CDR1 SNHLY, CDR2 FYNNEI. This specimen comes from a study of shared clonotypes between healthy human individuals. CD45RO-negative, CCR7-selected cells formed the naive CD8 fraction, which excluded terminally differentiated effector memory CD45RA+ cells. Donors were Caucasian adults residing in Nashville, Tennessee, USA. Overall study findings and caveats: Inspection by rarefaction showed sorted-subset sequencing to be incomplete despite large depth. Sampling covered nothing but blood. Tissue TCR repertoires likely differ from those found in blood.

The authors' processing: There were no quality scores in the junction-only immunoSEQ sequences, so filtering differed. Assay: immunoSEQ multiplex PCR; the TCRdb copy retains only in-frame clones and omits some. V and J calls and clone size are those listed in that table; D and trimming were worked out from the DNA. The sample holds roughly 2,000,000 clones, around 96% seen once. The gene calls are TRBV2 and TRBJ2-1; D remains ambiguous. The origin of this receptor is a man younger than 35 in good health. Sequencing was performed on naive CD8+ T cells sorted from blood. The CDR3 sequence: CASEARSYNEQFF. The CDR3 DNA reads TGTGCCAGCGAGGCTCGCTCCTACAATGAGCAGTTCTTC.